Listed below are T cell receptor beta chains from one sample, sequenced in a study of blood T cell repertoires in COVID-19. TCRdb's table, derived via immunoSEQ multiplex PCR, lists solely in-frame clones and lacks some. The sample holds approximately 200,000 clones; around 89% are singletons and the top ten take 1.2%. The material sequenced was PBMCs or T cells enriched from blood (not recorded which). The receptors here all came from a man between 25 and 39 years old who had recovered from COVID-19. CDR3s include the opening cysteine and the closing phenylalanine or tryptophan. D genes are given only for firm matches. Rows give clone size only sometimes, using once, few, many, or a class for an expanded clone.

CDR3nt: TGTGCCAGCAGTTTATTGGCAGTTAATCAGCCCCAGCATTTT
CDR3aa: CASSLLAVNQPQHF
j_gene: TRBJ1-5
abundance: NA
d_gene: NA
v_gene: TRBV28

CDR3nt: TGTGCCAGCAGCTTAACAGGAGGGATCACTGAAGCTTTCTTT
CDR3aa: CASSLTGGITEAFF
j_gene: TRBJ1-1
abundance: NA
d_gene: NA
v_gene: TRBV7-2

CDR3nt: TGTGCCAGCAGCAGAACCCGACAGGGATTAATGTATAGCAATCAGCCCCAGCATTTT
CDR3aa: CASSRTRQGLMYSNQPQHF
j_gene: TRBJ1-5
abundance: NA
d_gene: TRBD1
v_gene: TRBV7-9

CDR3nt: TGTGCCAGCAGCGTAGGATTAGCGGGCCTTGGGAATACGCAGTATTTT
CDR3aa: CASSVGLAGLGNTQYF
j_gene: TRBJ2-3
abundance: NA
d_gene: TRBD2
v_gene: TRBV9

CDR3nt: TGTGCCAGCGTTCTAGCGGGGGGTGCGGAGACCCAGTACTTC
CDR3aa: CASVLAGGAETQYF
j_gene: TRBJ2-5
abundance: NA
d_gene: TRBD2
v_gene: TRBV6-6

CDR3nt: TGTGCCAGCAGTTTCGGAGGGCGGGAGACCCAGTACTTC
CDR3aa: CASSFGGRETQYF
j_gene: TRBJ2-5
abundance: NA
d_gene: NA
v_gene: TRBV27

CDR3nt: TGTGCCACCACCCCGAATTTCCAGGACAGAGAAAACACCGGGGAGCTGTTTTTT
CDR3aa: CATTPNFQDRENTGELFF
j_gene: TRBJ2-2
abundance: NA
d_gene: NA
v_gene: TRBV28

CDR3nt: TGTGCCAGCTCTAAGCCTAACACTGAAGCTTTCTTT
CDR3aa: CASSKPNTEAFF
j_gene: TRBJ1-1
abundance: once
d_gene: NA
v_gene: TRBV18

CDR3nt: TGTGCCATCAGGGGGGCCCAAGAGACCCAGTACTTC
CDR3aa: CAIRGAQETQYF
j_gene: TRBJ2-5
abundance: once
d_gene: NA
v_gene: TRBV10-3

CDR3nt: TGTGCCAGCAGGACAGGGGGCACAGATACGCAGTATTTT
CDR3aa: CASRTGGTDTQYF
j_gene: TRBJ2-3
abundance: NA
d_gene: NA
v_gene: TRBV21-1

CDR3nt: TGTGCCAGCAGTTACTCGGGCGGGACGGGTGAGACCCAGTACTTC
CDR3aa: CASSYSGGTGETQYF
j_gene: TRBJ2-5
abundance: NA
d_gene: NA
v_gene: TRBV6-2/TRBV6-3

CDR3nt: TGTGCCAGTAGTATAGTTCTGGGACAGGGGGCCTTCAATGAGCAGTTCTTC
CDR3aa: CASSIVLGQGAFNEQFF
j_gene: TRBJ2-1
abundance: NA
d_gene: TRBD1
v_gene: TRBV19

CDR3nt: TGTGCCAGCGATAGGACAGGGGATTACAATGAGCAGTTCTTC
CDR3aa: CASDRTGDYNEQFF
j_gene: TRBJ2-1
abundance: NA
d_gene: TRBD1
v_gene: TRBV28

CDR3nt: TGCGCCAGCAGCCAAAACGTCAGGGTCGCTCAGCCCCAGCATTTT
CDR3aa: CASSQNVRVAQPQHF
j_gene: TRBJ1-5
abundance: NA
d_gene: NA
v_gene: TRBV4-3

CDR3nt: TGTGCCAGCAGTTTAGCCCCAGGGGGCGTTAATGGCTACACCTTC
CDR3aa: CASSLAPGGVNGYTF
j_gene: TRBJ1-2
abundance: NA
d_gene: TRBD1
v_gene: TRBV27

CDR3nt: TGTGCCAGCAGTTTCGGACAGTCCTACGAGCAGTACTTC
CDR3aa: CASSFGQSYEQYF
j_gene: TRBJ2-7
abundance: NA
d_gene: NA
v_gene: TRBV6-5

CDR3nt: TGTGCCAGCAGTATCTTAACAGGGGGATATGGCTACACCTTC
CDR3aa: CASSILTGGYGYTF
j_gene: TRBJ1-2
abundance: NA
d_gene: TRBD1
v_gene: TRBV28

CDR3nt: TGTGCCAGCAGCCAAGCCACTAACTACGAGCAGTACTTC
CDR3aa: CASSQATNYEQYF
j_gene: TRBJ2-7
abundance: NA
d_gene: NA
v_gene: TRBV14

CDR3nt: TGCAGCGTAAACTCGGGACAGGGGGGAGGTAACTATGGCTACACCTTC
CDR3aa: CSVNSGQGGGNYGYTF
j_gene: TRBJ1-2
abundance: NA
d_gene: TRBD1
v_gene: TRBV29-1

CDR3nt: TGTGCCAGCAGCTTGGACAGGGGGGAAAAAGCTTTCTTT
CDR3aa: CASSLDRGEKAFF
j_gene: TRBJ1-1
abundance: few
d_gene: TRBD1
v_gene: TRBV5-4

CDR3nt: TGTGCCACCAGCCAGGACAGGAAGCACTATGGCTACACCTTC
CDR3aa: CATSQDRKHYGYTF
j_gene: TRBJ1-2
abundance: NA
d_gene: TRBD1
v_gene: TRBV15

CDR3nt: TGTGCCAGCAGCGGGACATACCGGACAGGGGAGACCCAGTACTTC
CDR3aa: CASSGTYRTGETQYF
j_gene: TRBJ2-5
abundance: NA
d_gene: TRBD1
v_gene: TRBV28